Listed below are T cell receptor beta chains from one sample, sequenced in a study of spatial heterogeneity in lung cancer. TCRdb fed the 5' RACE reads into MiXCR, producing one record per CDR3 protein. The data contain about 43,000 distinct CDR3 sequences, about 22% of them singletons. The specimen comprised PBMCs, sampled at follow-up. The receptors derive from a female donor with early-stage non-small cell lung cancer. CDR3s include the opening cysteine and the closing phenylalanine or tryptophan. The order of the fields is clone size, D gene, J gene, V gene, CDR3 protein, CDR3 DNA. The D gene is left open where the match is weak. The size field is filled for only some rows; it gives once, few, many or a size class.

.	.	TRBJ1-1	TRBV19	CASSSRVATEAFF	TGTGCCAGTAGTTCCAGGGTTGCCACTGAAGCTTTCTTT
few	.	TRBJ1-3	TRBV18	CASSPGTGARGTIYF	TGTGCCAGCTCACCCGGGACTGGAGCTCGAGGCACCATATATTTT
many	.	TRBJ1-2	TRBV3-1	CASSQRQQGIGYTF	TGTGCCAGCAGCCAACGTCAACAAGGTATTGGCTACACCTTC
many	.	TRBJ1-1	TRBV29-1	CSVSQTENTEAFF	TGCAGCGTGAGCCAAACAGAGAACACTGAAGCTTTCTTT
many	.	TRBJ1-1	TRBV29-1	CSVGQANTEAFF	TGCAGCGTTGGACAGGCGAACACTGAAGCTTTCTTT
.	.	TRBJ1-2	TRBV9	CASSVLSGDYGYTF	TGTGCCAGCAGCGTATTGTCCGGAGACTATGGCTACACCTTC
.	.	TRBJ2-2	TRBV29-1	CSVLGDVDTGELFF	TGCAGCGTCCTAGGGGACGTCGACACCGGGGAGCTGTTTTTT
many	TRBD1	TRBJ1-2	TRBV7-2	CASSPRDRANGYTF	TGTGCCAGCAGCCCGAGAGACAGGGCGAATGGCTACACCTTC
.	TRBD2	TRBJ2-3	TRBV11-2	CASSLWRRTSGGDTQYF	TGTGCCAGCAGCCTGTGGAGACGGACTAGCGGGGGAGATACGCAGTATTTT
few	TRBD1	TRBJ2-2	TRBV6-5	CASRETGGTGELFF	TGTGCCAGCAGGGAGACAGGGGGTACCGGGGAGCTGTTTTTT
few	.	TRBJ1-5	TRBV19	CAIGTAHVQPQHF	TGTGCCATCGGGACTGCACACGTTCAGCCCCAGCATTTT
.	.	TRBJ2-5	TRBV5-1	CASSLTYREMGETQYF	TGCGCCAGCAGCCTGACTTACAGGGAGATGGGAGAGACCCAGTACTTC
.	.	TRBJ1-2	TRBV12-3/TRBV12-4	CASTPTQTNYGYTF	TGTGCCAGCACTCCGACACAGACTAACTATGGCTACACCTTC
.	.	TRBJ2-2	TRBV7-7	CASSSGGLLAGELFF	TGTGCTAGCAGCTCCGGGGGACTTTTGGCCGGGGAGCTGTTTTTT
many	.	TRBJ2-1	TRBV11-1	CASSILSSPYNEQFF	TGTGCCAGCAGCATATTAAGTAGTCCCTACAATGAGCAGTTCTTC
few	TRBD1	TRBJ1-1	TRBV28	CASKTPGQGNTEAFF	TGTGCCAGCAAAACTCCGGGACAGGGGAACACTGAAGCTTTCTTT